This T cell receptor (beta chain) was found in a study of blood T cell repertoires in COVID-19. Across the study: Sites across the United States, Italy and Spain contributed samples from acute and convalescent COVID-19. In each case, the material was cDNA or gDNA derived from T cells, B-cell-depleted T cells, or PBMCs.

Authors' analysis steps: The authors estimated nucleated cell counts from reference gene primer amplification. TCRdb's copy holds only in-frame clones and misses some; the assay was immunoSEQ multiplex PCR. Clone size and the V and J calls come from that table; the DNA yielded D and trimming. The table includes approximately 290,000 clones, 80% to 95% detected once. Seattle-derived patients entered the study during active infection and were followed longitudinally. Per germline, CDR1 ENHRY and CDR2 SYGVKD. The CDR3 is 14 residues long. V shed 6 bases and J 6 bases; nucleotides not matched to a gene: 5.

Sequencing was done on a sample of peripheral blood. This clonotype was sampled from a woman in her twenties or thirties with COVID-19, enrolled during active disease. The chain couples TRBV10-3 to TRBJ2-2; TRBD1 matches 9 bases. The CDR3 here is CAIRGQGIAGELFF. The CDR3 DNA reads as TGTGCCATCAGGGGACAGGGAATCGCCGGGGAGCTGTTTTTT.